Below are 7 T cell receptor beta chains sequenced from a single sample in a study of blood T cell repertoires in COVID-19. Method: immunoSEQ multiplex PCR; TCRdb's copy keeps in-frame clones and lacks some. The sample has approximately 200,000 clones, 65% to 90% seen once. The sample comprised peripheral blood. Source of these receptors: a woman aged 45-65 years with acute or convalescent COVID-19.

The rearrangement links TRBV28 to TRBJ2-7, with D maybe TRBD2 (7 bases). The CDR3 is made up of 14 amino acids. Germline V gene sequence: CDR1 MDHEN, CDR2 SYDVKM. Trimming removed 3 bases at V and 6 bases at J, with 15 bases between. Here the CDR3 DNA reads TGTGCCAGCAGTTTGGCGGGGGCTCCATCCGAGCAGTACTTC. It codes for CASSLAGAPSEQYF.

This clone was observed many times. The rearrangement links TRBV6-5 to TRBJ1-2; TRBD1 matches at 9 bases. Germline CDR1 is MNHEY and CDR2 is SVGAGI. The CDR3 has 14 residues. V was pared by 6 bases and J by 5 bases, with 7 bases of the junction left unmatched. The CDR3 sequence: CASRTSGQGYGYTF. The CDR3 bases are TGTGCCAGCAGGACCTCCGGACAGGGGTATGGCTACACCTTC.

The chain combines TRBV25-1 with TRBJ2-1, with TRBD2 identical over 7 bases. The J segment lost 8 bases and the V segment lost 4 bases, leaving 2 bases of the junction unmatched. Per the germline V gene, CDR1 is MGHDK and CDR2 is SYGVNS. This CDR3 has 12 amino acids. The CDR3 DNA is TGTGCCAGCAGTGGCGGGAGACATGAGCAGTTCTTC. Residues: CASSGGRHEQFF.

This chain uses TRBV14 with TRBJ2-3; the match to TRBD2 covers 9 bases. CDR1 and CDR2 (germline): SGHDN, FVKESK. This CDR3 region has 14 residues. J was trimmed by 6 bases and V by 4 bases; bases with no gene match: 5. The CDR3 nucleotides read TGTGCCAGCAGCCTGGGACTAGCAGCCGATACGCAGTATTTT. Translation gives CASSLGLAADTQYF.

The chain links TRBV11-3 to TRBJ2-1, with 10 positions matching TRBD1. Germline trimming cut 1 base from V and 3 bases from J; bases unmatched to any gene: 0. Germline V gene data show CDR1 as SGHNT and CDR2 as YENEEA. The CDR3 is made up of 15 amino acids. Here the CDR3 DNA reads TGTGCCAGCAGCTTAGGGGACAGGGGCTACAATGAGCAGTTCTTC. This sequence encodes CASSLGDRGYNEQFF.

V is TRBV6-5 and J is TRBJ1-5; perhaps TRBD1 as D (6 bases). The CDR3 totals 13 residues. Per the germline V gene, CDR1 is MNHEY and CDR2 is SVGAGI. Trimming took off 9 bases at V and 4 bases at J, with 13 bases between the two ends. CDR3: CASLQGGNQPQHF. The CDR3 coding sequence is TGTGCCAGTTTACAGGGAGGGAATCAGCCCCAGCATTTT.

The rearrangement links TRBV6-5 to TRBJ1-2, with a possible D match to TRBD1 (5 bases). Germline V gene data show CDR1 as MNHEY and CDR2 as SVGAGI. The CDR3 totals 13 residues. V was cut by 5 bases and J by 3 bases, with 10 bases left in between. CDR3 DNA: TGTGCCAGCAGTCGCGGGACGGACTATGGCTACACCTTC. It codes for CASSRGTDYGYTF.